This TCR beta chain originates from a study of Ad26.COV2.S vaccination and SARS-CoV-2 variants. Clones were sequenced by immunoSEQ multiplex PCR, and TCRdb holds only the in-frame ones, with some missing. The data contain hundreds of thousands of clones, 88% of them singletons. CDR1 MGHDK and CDR2 SYGVNS come from the germline V gene. The germline V and J ends were trimmed by 8 bases and 4 bases, with 17 bases remaining between them. There are 14 residues in the CDR3. Stated treatment: around 19 received Ad26.COV2.S at low or high dose, single or two shots; roughly five received placebo; per-sample allocation not given. Samples analyzed were those drawn on day 63 after the first vaccine or placebo injection.

The receptor was isolated from a person between 18 and 65 years old who received the Ad26.COV2.S COVID-19 vaccine or a placebo. The chain recombines TRBV25-1 with TRBJ1-1; D is uncertain. Here the sequenced sample was peripheral blood, taken in a trial of Ad26.COV2.S vaccine versus placebo. CDR3 protein: CASRPREGGTEAFF. CDR3 nucleotide sequence: TGTGCCAGCCGTCCCCGGGAGGGTGGCACTGAAGCTTTCTTT.